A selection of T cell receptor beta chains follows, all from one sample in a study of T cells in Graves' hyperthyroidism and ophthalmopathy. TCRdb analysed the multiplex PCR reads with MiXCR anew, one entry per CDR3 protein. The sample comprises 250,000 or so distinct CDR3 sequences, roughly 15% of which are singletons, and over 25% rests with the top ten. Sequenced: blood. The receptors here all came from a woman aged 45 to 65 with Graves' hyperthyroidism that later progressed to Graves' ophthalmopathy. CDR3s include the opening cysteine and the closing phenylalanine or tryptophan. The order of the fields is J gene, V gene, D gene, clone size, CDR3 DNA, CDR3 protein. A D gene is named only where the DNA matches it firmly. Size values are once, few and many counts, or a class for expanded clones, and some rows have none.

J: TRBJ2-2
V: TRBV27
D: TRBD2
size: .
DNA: TGTGCCAGCAGTTTAATGGGACTAGCGGGAGGTCCCACCGGGGAGCTGTTTTTT
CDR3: CASSLMGLAGGPTGELFF

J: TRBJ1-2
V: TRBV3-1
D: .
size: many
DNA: TGTGCCAGCAGTTTGAGGGATCCCGACTATGGCTACACCTTC
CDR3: CASSLRDPDYGYTF

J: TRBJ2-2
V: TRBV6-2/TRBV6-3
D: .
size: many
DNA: TGTGCCAGCAGTTACGGCAAGCGCCCCGGTGGCACCGGGGAGCTGTTTTTT
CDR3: CASSYGKRPGGTGELFF

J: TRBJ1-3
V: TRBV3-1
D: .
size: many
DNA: TGTGCCAGCAGCCAAGATCGCGCGAGGCTCGGGGGAAACACCATATATTTT
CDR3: CASSQDRARLGGNTIYF

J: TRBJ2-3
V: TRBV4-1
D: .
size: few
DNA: TGCGCCAGCAGCCGAGGGGGGGACGATACGCAGTATTTT
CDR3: CASSRGGDDTQYF

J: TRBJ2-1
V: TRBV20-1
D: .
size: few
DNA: TGCAGTGCTAGAGATCGAGGTCAGGGGTCCTACAATGAGCAGTTCTTC
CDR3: CSARDRGQGSYNEQFF

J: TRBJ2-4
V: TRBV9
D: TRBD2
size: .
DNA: TGTGCCAGCAGCGAGGGACTATCCAAAAACATTCAGTACTTC
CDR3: CASSEGLSKNIQYF

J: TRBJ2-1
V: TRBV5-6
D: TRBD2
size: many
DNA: TGTGCCAGCAGCGGGGGACTAGGCGTTGGGAATGAGCAGTTCTTC
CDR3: CASSGGLGVGNEQFF

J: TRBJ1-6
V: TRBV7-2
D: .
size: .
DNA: TGCGCCAGCAGCCATAAGGTTCGGGAGAATTCACCCCTCCACTTT
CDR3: CASSHKVRENSPLHF

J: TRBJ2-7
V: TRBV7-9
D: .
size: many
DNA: TGTGCCAGCAGCTTGCAGGGGGGAAGCGGGGAGCAGTACTTC
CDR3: CASSLQGGSGEQYF

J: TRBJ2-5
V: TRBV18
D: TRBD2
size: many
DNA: TGTGCCAGCTCGCAGGGACTACAAGAGACCCAGTACTTC
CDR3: CASSQGLQETQYF

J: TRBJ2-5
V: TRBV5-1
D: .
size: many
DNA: TGCGCCAGCACCAACGGCCGCGGGGAGACCCAGTACTTC
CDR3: CASTNGRGETQYF

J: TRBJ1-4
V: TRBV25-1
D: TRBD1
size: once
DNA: TGTGCCAGCAGTGAATACGGGACAGGGGTTGAAAAACTGTTTTTT
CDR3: CASSEYGTGVEKLFF

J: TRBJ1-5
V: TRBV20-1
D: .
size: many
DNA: TGCAGTGCTAGTGGACTAGGGGATCAGCCCCAGCATTTT
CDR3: CSASGLGDQPQHF

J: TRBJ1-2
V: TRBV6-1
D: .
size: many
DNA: TGTGCCAGCAGTTGGGACGGGAACTATGGCTACACCTTC
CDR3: CASSWDGNYGYTF

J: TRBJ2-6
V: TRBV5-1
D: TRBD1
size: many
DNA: TGCGCCAGCAGCTCGTCTACAGGGGCTGGGGCCAACGTCCTGACTTTC
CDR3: CASSSSTGAGANVLTF

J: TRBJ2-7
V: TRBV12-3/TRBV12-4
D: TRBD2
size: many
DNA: TGTGCCAGCAGATTAGCGGGGCTCTACGAGCAGTACTTC
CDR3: CASRLAGLYEQYF

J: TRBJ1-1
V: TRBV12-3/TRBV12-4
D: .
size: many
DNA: TGTGCCAGTAGAAGGACCCAACAGGCGAACACTGAAGCTTTCTTT
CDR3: CASRRTQQANTEAFF

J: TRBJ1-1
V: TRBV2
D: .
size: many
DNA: TGTGCCAGCATCGACCGGGGAGGGACTGAAGCTTTCTTT
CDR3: CASIDRGGTEAFF

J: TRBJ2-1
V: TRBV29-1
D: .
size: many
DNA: TGCAGCGTTCGGGACGACTACAATGAGCAGTTCTTC
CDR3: CSVRDDYNEQFF

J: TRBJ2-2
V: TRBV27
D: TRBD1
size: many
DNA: TGTGCCAGCAGTAGACAGGGCACCAGCGGGAACACCGGGGAGCTGTTTTTT
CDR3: CASSRQGTSGNTGELFF

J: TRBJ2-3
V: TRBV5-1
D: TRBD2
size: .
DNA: TGCGCCAGCACCCCCGGGACTAGCGGCACAGATACGCAGTATTTT
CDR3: CASTPGTSGTDTQYF

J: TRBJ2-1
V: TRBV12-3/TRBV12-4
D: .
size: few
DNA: TGTGCCAGCAGTTCGCGACCGGGGCCTTGGGGCTCCTACAATGAGCAGTTCTTC
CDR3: CASSSRPGPWGSYNEQFF

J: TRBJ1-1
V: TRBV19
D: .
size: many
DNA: TGTGCCAGTAGTACTGTATGGGGGGGCGCGGCCTTTGAAGCTTTCTTT
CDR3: CASSTVWGGAAFEAFF

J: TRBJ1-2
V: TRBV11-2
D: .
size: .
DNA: TGTGCCAGCAGCGCGGGAGCTAACTATGGCTACACCTTC
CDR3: CASSAGANYGYTF

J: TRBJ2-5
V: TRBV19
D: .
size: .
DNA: TGTGCCAGTACCACCTCCCGACAGGTGGGAGAGACCCAGTACTTC
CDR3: CASTTSRQVGETQYF

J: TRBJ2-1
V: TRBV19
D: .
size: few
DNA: TGTGCCACCCGTCGGGGGGCGTCCTACAATGAGCAGTTCTTC
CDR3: CATRRGASYNEQFF

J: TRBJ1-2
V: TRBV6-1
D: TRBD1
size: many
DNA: TGTGCCAGCAGTGCGGACAGGCGTGGTGGCTACACCTTC
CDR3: CASSADRRGGYTF

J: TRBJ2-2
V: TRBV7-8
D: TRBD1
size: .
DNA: TGTGCCAGCAGCTTAGCGGGCAGGGGGCGCACCGGGGAGCTGTTTTTT
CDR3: CASSLAGRGRTGELFF

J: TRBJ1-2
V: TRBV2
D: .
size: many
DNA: TGTGCCAGCAGTGAAGCGAGACAGGTACATGGCTACACCTTC
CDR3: CASSEARQVHGYTF

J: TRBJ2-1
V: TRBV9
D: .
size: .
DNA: TGTGCCAGCAGCGTAGTGGGGGGGCGGCATCAGCACAATGAGCAGTTCTTC
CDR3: CASSVVGGRHQHNEQFF

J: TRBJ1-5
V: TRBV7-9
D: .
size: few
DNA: TGTGCCAGCAGCACGGCCTATCAGCCCCAGCATTTT
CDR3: CASSTAYQPQHF

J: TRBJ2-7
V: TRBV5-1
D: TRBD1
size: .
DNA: TGCGCCAGCAGCTTGGAAAGGACAGGGTACACCTACGAGCAGTACTTC
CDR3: CASSLERTGYTYEQYF

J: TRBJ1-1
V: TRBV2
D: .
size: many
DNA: TGTGCCAGCAACTCTAACTGGGGAGAAAAAGCTTTCTTT
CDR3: CASNSNWGEKAFF

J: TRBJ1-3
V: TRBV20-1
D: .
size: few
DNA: TGCAGTGCCCCTGGAAGGTCAAACACCATATATTTT
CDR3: CSAPGRSNTIYF

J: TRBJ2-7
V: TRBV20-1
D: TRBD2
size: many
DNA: TGCAGTGCTAGAGATCGACTAGCGGGAAGGCGGGAGCAGTACTTC
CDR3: CSARDRLAGRREQYF

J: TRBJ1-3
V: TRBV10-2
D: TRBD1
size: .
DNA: TGCGCCAGCAGCGGACAGGGGGCCAGAAACACCATATATTTT
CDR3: CASSGQGARNTIYF

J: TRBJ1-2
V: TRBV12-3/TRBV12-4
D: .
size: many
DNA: TGTGCCATCACCACCGGGACAAAAGTCAAAAGCTCCCTTTATGGCTACACCTTC
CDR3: CAITTGTKVKSSLYGYTF

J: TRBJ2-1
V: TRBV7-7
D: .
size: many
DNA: TGTGCTAGCAGCTTATCGCTAAGAGGGGAGCAGTTCTTC
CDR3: CASSLSLRGEQFF

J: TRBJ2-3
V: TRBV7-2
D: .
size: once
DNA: TGTGCCAGCAGCTTAGCTCAGGGATGGTGGGGCCTAGATACGCAGTATTTT
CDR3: CASSLAQGWWGLDTQYF

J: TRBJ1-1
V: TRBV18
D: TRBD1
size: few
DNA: TGTGCCAGCTCACCAGCGACAGGGTCCACTGAAGCTTTCTTT
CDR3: CASSPATGSTEAFF

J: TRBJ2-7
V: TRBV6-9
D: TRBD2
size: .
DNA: TGTGCCAGCAGTTACCGAAGACTAGCGGGGTCCTTTTACGAGCAGTACTTC
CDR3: CASSYRRLAGSFYEQYF

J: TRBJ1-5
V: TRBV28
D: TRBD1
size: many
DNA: TGTGCCAGCAGCTTGGGACAGAGAAAGTATAGCAATCAGCCCCAGCATTTT
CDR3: CASSLGQRKYSNQPQHF

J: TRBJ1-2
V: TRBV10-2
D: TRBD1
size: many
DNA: TGCGCCAGCCAAGGGGGCAGCTATGGCTACACCTTC
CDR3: CASQGGSYGYTF

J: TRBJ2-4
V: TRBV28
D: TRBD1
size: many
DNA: TGTGCCAGCAGTCCACCTACAGGGGAGAGCAAAAACATTCAGTACTTC
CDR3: CASSPPTGESKNIQYF

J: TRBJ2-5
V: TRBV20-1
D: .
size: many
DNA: TGCAGTGCTAGAGGCCTGGAAGAGACCCAGTACTTC
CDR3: CSARGLEETQYF

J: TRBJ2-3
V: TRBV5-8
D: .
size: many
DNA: TGTGCCAGCAGCTTACAGGACTACACAGATACGCAGTATTTT
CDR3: CASSLQDYTDTQYF

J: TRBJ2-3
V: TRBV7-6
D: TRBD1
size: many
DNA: TGTGCCAGCAGCTTAGAGCAGGGGGCCACAGATACGCAGTATTTT
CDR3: CASSLEQGATDTQYF

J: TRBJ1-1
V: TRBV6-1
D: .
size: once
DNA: TGTGCCAGCAGTGAAATTAACAGAAACACTGAAGCTTTCTTT
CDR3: CASSEINRNTEAFF

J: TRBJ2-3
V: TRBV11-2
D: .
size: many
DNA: TGTGCCAGCAGCTTAAAGGACTATATCACAGATACGCAGTATTTT
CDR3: CASSLKDYITDTQYF

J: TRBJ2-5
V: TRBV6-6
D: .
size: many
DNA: TGTGCCAGCAGTTACTCCCGGGAGACCCAGTACTTC
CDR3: CASSYSRETQYF

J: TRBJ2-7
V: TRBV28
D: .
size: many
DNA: TGTGCCAGCAGTGACAACTACGAGCAGTACTTC
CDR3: CASSDNYEQYF

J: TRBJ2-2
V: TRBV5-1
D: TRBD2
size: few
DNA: TGCGCCAGCAGTCACATAATAGCGGGATTGGCCGGGGAGCTGTTTTTT
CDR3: CASSHIIAGLAGELFF